This TCR beta chain was profiled in a study of human CD8 memory T cell subsets. Libraries targeted TCR beta using 5' RACE with UMIs. TCRdb re-called the 5' RACE reads and shows each CDR3 protein once, DNA omitted. The sample totals fewer than 20,000 distinct CDR3 sequences; its top ten clones hold roughly 5%. The sequenced sample consisted of CD8+ T cells from PBMCs. This TCR was sampled from a human donor in good health.

Here the CDR3 reads CASSQRDREQANGYTF. The rearrangement joins TRBV7-8 to TRBJ1-2; TCRdb reports TRBD1, a call that lacks DNA to check it against. Germline CDR1 and CDR2: SGHVS and FQNEAQ. CDR3 length: 16 residues. Using reference TRBV7-8 and TRBJ1-2 for the parts outside the CDR3, the full variable domain is GAGVSQSPRYKVAKRGQDVALRCDPISGHVSLFWYQQALGQGPEFLTYFQNEAQLDKSGLPSDRFFAERPEGSVSTLKIQRTQQEDSAVYLCASSQRDREQANGYTFGSGTRLTVV.